This T cell receptor beta chain originates from a study of T cell responses to AZD1222 COVID-19 vaccine. Study conclusions and caveats: Repertoire sampling was restricted to post-peak T cell response timepoints. Just a handful of AZD1222 recipients were seropositive at baseline.

Measured with immunoSEQ multiplex PCR; TCRdb has only the in-frame clones, and not every one. This table has 140,000 to 150,000 clones, 80% to 90% appearing once. Points on this clone: What it recognizes is unknown.

The V and J ends lost 4 bases and 5 bases, in that order; junction bases with no gene match: 3. The germline gives CDR1 LGHDT, CDR2 YNNKEL (reference sequence). The CDR3 is made up of 14 amino acids. Sequenced here: peripheral blood, sampled on day 0 of AZD1222 vaccination. The chain recombines TRBV3-1 (or the pseudogene TRBV3-2) with TRBJ2-2; 8 positions match TRBD2. This clonotype was obtained from an adult in good health. The CDR3 nucleotides are TGTGCCAGCAGCCTAAGACTAGCGACCGGGGAGCTGTTTTTT. This codes for CASSLRLATGELFF.